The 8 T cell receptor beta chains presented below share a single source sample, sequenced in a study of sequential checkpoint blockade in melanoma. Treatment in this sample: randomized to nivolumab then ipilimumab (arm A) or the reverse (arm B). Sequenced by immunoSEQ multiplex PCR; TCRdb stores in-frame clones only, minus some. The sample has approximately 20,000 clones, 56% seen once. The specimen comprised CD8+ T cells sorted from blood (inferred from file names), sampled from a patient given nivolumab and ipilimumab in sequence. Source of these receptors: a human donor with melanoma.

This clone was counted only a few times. As DNA, the CDR3 is TGTGCCAGCAGTTACGGCCAGGGGGCCTACAATGAGCAGTTCTTC. This encodes CASSYGQGAYNEQFF. The V and J genes are TRBV6-6 and TRBJ2-1; 7 nucleotides align to TRBD1. The CDR3 is 15 residues long. In germline, CDR1 is MNHNY, CDR2 SVGAGI (reference sequence). V shed 2 bases and J 2 bases; nucleotides not matched to a gene: 3.

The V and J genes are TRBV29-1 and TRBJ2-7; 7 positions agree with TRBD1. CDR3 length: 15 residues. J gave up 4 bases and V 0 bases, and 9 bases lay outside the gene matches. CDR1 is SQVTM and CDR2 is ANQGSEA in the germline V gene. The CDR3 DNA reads TGCAGCGTTGAAGAACCCGGGACAGCTGAGTACGAGCAGTACTTC. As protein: CSVEEPGTAEYEQYF.

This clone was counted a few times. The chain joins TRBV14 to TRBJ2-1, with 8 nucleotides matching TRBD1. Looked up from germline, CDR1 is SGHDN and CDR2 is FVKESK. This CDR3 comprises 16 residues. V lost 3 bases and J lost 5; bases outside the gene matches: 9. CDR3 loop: CASSQWDRHFNNEQFF. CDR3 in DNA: TGTGCCAGCAGCCAGTGGGACAGGCATTTTAACAATGAGCAGTTCTTC. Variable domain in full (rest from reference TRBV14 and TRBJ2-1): EAGVTQFPSHSVIEKGQTVTLRCDPISGHDNLYWYRRVMGKEIKFLLHFVKESKQDESGMPNNRFLAERTGGTYSTLKVQPAELEDSGVYFCASSQWDRHFNNEQFFGPGTRLTVL.

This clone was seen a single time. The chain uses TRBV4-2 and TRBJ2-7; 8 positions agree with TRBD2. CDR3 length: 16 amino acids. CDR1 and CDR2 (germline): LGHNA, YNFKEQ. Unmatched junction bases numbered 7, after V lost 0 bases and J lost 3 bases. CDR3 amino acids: CASSQDEGTSGYEQYF. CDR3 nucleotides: TGTGCCAGCAGCCAAGATGAAGGAACTAGCGGCTACGAGCAGTACTTC.

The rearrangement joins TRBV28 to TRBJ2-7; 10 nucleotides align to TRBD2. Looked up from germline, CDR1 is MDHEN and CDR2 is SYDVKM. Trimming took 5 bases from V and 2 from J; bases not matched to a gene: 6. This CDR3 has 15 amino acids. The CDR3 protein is CASSTFLAGAYEQYF. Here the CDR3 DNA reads TGTGCCAGCAGTACATTCCTAGCGGGGGCCTACGAGCAGTACTTC.

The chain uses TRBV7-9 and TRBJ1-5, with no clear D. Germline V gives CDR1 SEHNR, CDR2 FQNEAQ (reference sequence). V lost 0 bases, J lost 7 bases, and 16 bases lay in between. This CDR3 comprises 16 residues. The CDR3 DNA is TGTGCCAGCAGCTTAGCAGTACAGTTGAAGATACAGCCCCAGCATTTT. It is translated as CASSLAVQLKIQPQHF. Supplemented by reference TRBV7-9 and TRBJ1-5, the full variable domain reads DTGVSQNPRHKITKRGQNVTFRCDPISEHNRLYWYRQTLGQGPEFLTYFQNEAQLEKSRLLSDRFSAERPKGSFSTLEIQRTEQGDSAMYLCASSLAVQLKIQPQHFGDGTRLSIL.

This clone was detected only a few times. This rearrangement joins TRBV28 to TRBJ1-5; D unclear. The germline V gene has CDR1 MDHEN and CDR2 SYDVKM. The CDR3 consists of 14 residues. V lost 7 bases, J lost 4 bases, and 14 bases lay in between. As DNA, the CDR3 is TGTGCCAGCAATAGCCTCCCCGCGAATCAGCCCCAGCATTTT. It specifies CASNSLPANQPQHF.

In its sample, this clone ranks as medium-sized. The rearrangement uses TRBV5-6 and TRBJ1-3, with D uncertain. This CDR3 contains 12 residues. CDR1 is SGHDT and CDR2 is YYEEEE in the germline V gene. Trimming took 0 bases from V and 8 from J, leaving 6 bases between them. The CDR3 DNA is TGTGCCAGCAGCTTGGCCGGTGACACCATATATTTT. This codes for CASSLAGDTIYF.